This TCR beta chain originates from a study of Graves' ophthalmopathy and Graves' hyperthyroidism. The overall study: The study drew peripheral blood at initial diagnosis, before any treatment.

Study-wide points: Distinction of ophthalmopathy from stable hyperthyroidism by a 13-signature model reached approximately 90% sensitivity and approximately 81% specificity.

On this clonotype itself: Its antigen is unidentified.

Patients newly diagnosed with hyperthyroidism, under 2 months' duration, were aged 18 to 65, the study reports. Beta-chain TCR CDR3 regions were amplified from RNA transcripts. A first-round RT-PCR used HTBI primers, followed by a second-round multiplex PCR. Via MiXCR, TCRdb re-called the multiplex PCR reads, giving one row per CDR3 protein. The sample comprises 500,000 to 700,000 distinct CDR3 sequences, 20% to 25% of which are singletons, and roughly 6.9% rests with the top ten. The TCR comes from a woman aged 18-29 years with stable Graves' hyperthyroidism. Some clones in this sample may be carry-over from other donors' samples. The sequenced sample was peripheral blood.

CDR3 DNA: TGTGCCAGCAGCTTAACATCAAGTGTGATTGGTGGCTACACCTTC. It translates to CASSLTSSVIGGYTF. The chain has TRBV7-9 and TRBJ1-2; D not certain. CDR1 and CDR2 (germline): SEHNR, FQNEAQ (reference sequence). Trimming shortened V by 2 bases and J by 7 bases, and 17 bases separated the two germline ends. The CDR3 sequence is 15 residues long.